The 8 T cell receptor beta chains presented below share a single source sample, sequenced in a study of spatial heterogeneity in lung cancer. Stated time point: blood at routine non-recurrence follow-up after resection. TCRdb re-derived calls from the 5' RACE reads in MiXCR, one entry per CDR3 protein. This table has approximately 100,000 distinct CDR3 sequences, roughly a fifth appearing once. Sequences were derived from PBMCs, sampled at follow-up. The receptors here all came from a male donor with early-stage non-small cell lung cancer.

This clonotype was seen ten or more times. J is TRBJ2-1 and V is TRBV12-3 or TRBV12-4, with TRBD1 matching 8 bases. CDR3 length: 13 residues. Unmatched junction bases numbered 1, after V lost 2 bases and J lost 7 bases. For the CDR3, the DNA is TGTGCCAGCAGTTTAAACAGGGGGAATGAGCAGTTCTTC. It is translated as CASSLNRGNEQFF.

This clonotype has only a few counts. The chain recombines TRBV14 with TRBJ1-2; possibly TRBD1 for D (5 bases). V was trimmed by 6 bases and J by 5 bases, leaving 10 bases between them. Per the germline V gene, CDR1 is SGHDN and CDR2 is FVKESK. This CDR3 has 12 amino acids. In DNA form, the CDR3 reads TGTGCCAGCAGGCAGACAGCTTATGGCTACACCTTC. Amino acid sequence: CASRQTAYGYTF.

This clonotype was seen many times. This chain uses TRBV7-8 with TRBJ2-1, with TRBD2 identical over 12 bases. The junction had 7 bases not matched to a gene; V was cut back by 0 bases and J by 10 bases. Germline lookup yields CDR1 SGHVS and CDR2 FQNEAQ. CDR3 length: 16 residues. The CDR3 spells CASSLAALAGGREQFF. The CDR3, as DNA: TGTGCCAGCAGCTTAGCAGCCCTAGCGGGGGGGCGCGAGCAGTTCTTC.

V gene TRBV10-1 combines with J gene TRBJ1-2, with a weak D call TRBD1 (5 bases). The V end was cut by 6 bases, the J end by 0 bases, with 11 bases between. The germline gives CDR1 WNHNN, CDR2 SYGVQD (reference sequence). The CDR3 extends over 14 amino acids. The CDR3 is CASRGTVPNYGYTF. CDR3 coding DNA: TGCGCCAGCAGGGGGACGGTTCCTAACTATGGCTACACCTTC.

This clonotype was observed a handful of times. J is TRBJ2-2 and V is TRBV27, with D possibly being TRBD2 (5 bases). Germline V CDR1 and CDR2: MNHEY, SMNVEV (reference sequence). The CDR3 has 14 amino acids. The V end lost 6 bases, the J end lost 6 bases, and 14 bases lay between the germline ends. The CDR3 DNA reads TGTGCCAGCAGCGGTAATAGCGTTCCCGGGGAGCTGTTTTTT. It yields the protein CASSGNSVPGELFF.

The chain uses TRBV20-1 and TRBJ1-5; no firm D call. This CDR3 comprises 16 residues. Trimming stripped 0 bases from V and 2 bases from J, with 14 bases between. CDR1 is DFQATT, CDR2 SNEGSKA, per germline (reference sequence). The CDR3 protein is CSARDNYGICNQPQHF. The CDR3 DNA is TGCAGTGCTAGAGATAATTACGGGATTTGCAATCAGCCCCAGCATTTT.

The chain employs TRBV6-5 and TRBJ1-6; TRBD1 matches at 9 bases. CDR3 length: 15 residues. V lost 4 bases to trimming and J lost 14 bases; unmatched junction nucleotides: 12. Germline lookup yields CDR1 MNHEY and CDR2 SVGAGI. CDR3 loop: CASSSSGQGPWALHF. The CDR3 DNA reads as TGTGCCAGCAGTTCCTCGGGACAGGGTCCCTGGGCCCTCCACTTT.

V gene TRBV11-2 combines with J gene TRBJ2-1; 7 bases match TRBD2. Per the germline V gene, CDR1 is SGHAT and CDR2 is FQNNGV. The CDR3 extends over 13 amino acids. J was trimmed by 9 bases and V by 3 bases; bases with no gene match: 5. The CDR3 nucleotides read TGTGCCAGCAGCTTGGGGACTACCGGTGAGCAGTTCTTC. This gives the protein CASSLGTTGEQFF. Full variable domain (rest looked up from reference TRBV11-2 and TRBJ2-1): EAGVAQSPRYKIIEKRQSVAFWCNPISGHATLYWYQQILGQGPKLLIQFQNNGVVDDSQLPKDRFSAERLKGVDSTLKIQPAKLEDSAVYLCASSLGTTGEQFFGPGTRLTVL.